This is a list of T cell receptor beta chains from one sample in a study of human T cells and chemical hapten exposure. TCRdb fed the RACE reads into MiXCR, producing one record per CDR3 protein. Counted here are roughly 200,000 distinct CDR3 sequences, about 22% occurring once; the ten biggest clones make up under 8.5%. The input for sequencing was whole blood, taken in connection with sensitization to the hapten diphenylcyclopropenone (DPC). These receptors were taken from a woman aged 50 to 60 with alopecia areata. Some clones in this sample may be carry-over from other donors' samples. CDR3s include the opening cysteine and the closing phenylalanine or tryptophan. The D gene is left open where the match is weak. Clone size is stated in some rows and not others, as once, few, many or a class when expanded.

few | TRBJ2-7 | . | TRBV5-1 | CASSLVDSPPLFYEQYF | TGCGCCAGCAGCTTAGTCGACAGCCCGCCCCTGTTCTACGAGCAGTACTTC
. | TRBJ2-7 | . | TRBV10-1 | CASSDGTQAPDEQYF | TGCGCCAGCAGTGACGGGACTCAGGCGCCCGACGAGCAGTACTTC
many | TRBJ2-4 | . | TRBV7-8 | CASSPPPWKGETKNIQYF | TGTGCCAGCAGCCCTCCCCCCTGGAAGGGCGAAACCAAAAACATTCAGTACTTC
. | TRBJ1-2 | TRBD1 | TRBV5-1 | CASSAERTGDGYTF | TGCGCCAGCAGCGCGGAGAGGACAGGGGACGGCTACACCTTC
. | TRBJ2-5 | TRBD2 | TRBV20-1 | CSARVGQGGLAGGRETQYF | TGCAGTGCTAGAGTGGGACAGGGTGGACTAGCGGGAGGGCGAGAGACCCAGTACTTC
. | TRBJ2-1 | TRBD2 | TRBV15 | CATSLAGYNEQFF | TGTGCCACCAGCCTAGCGGGGTACAATGAGCAGTTCTTC
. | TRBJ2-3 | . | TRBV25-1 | CASSNERWRDTQYF | TGTGCCAGCAGTAATGAACGGTGGAGGGATACGCAGTATTTT
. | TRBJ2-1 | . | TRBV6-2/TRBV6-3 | CASSYGYNEQFF | TGTGCCAGCAGTTATGGGTACAATGAGCAGTTCTTC
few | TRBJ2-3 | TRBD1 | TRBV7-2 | CASSLTGVEDTQYF | TGTGCCAGCAGCCTTACAGGGGTTGAAGATACGCAGTATTTT
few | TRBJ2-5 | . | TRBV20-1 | CSASGAEETQYF | TGCAGTGCTAGCGGGGCGGAAGAGACCCAGTACTTC
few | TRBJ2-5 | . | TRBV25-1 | CASFRWRGLQETQYF | TGTGCCAGCTTTAGGTGGAGGGGGTTACAAGAGACCCAGTACTTC
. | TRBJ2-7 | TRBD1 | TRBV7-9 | CASSLLGQSTYF | TGTGCCAGCAGCCTCCTGGGACAGTCAACGTACTTC
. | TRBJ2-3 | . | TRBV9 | CASSVGSGVTDTQYF | TGTGCCAGCAGCGTAGGTTCGGGAGTCACAGATACGCAGTATTTT
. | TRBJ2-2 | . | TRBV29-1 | CSVVRAAGELFF | TGCAGCGTTGTCCGGGCCGCCGGGGAGCTGTTTTTT
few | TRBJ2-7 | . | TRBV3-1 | CASSQEQLLGYEQYF | TGTGCCAGCAGCCAAGAACAACTACTCGGCTACGAGCAGTACTTC
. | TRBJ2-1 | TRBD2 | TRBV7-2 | CASRQLADNEQFF | TGTGCCAGCAGACAACTAGCGGACAATGAGCAGTTCTTC
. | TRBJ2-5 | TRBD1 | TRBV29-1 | CSVRQGDQETQYF | TGCAGCGTAAGACAGGGGGACCAAGAGACCCAGTACTTC
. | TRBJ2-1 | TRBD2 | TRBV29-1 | CSVDPTSGSSGEQFF | TGCAGCGTTGACCCGACTAGCGGGAGTTCGGGTGAGCAGTTCTTC
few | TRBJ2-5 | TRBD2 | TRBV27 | CASRTTSVQETQYF | TGTGCCAGCAGAACCACTAGCGTTCAAGAGACCCAGTACTTC
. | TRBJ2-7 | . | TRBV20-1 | CSARRRSYEQYF | TGCAGTGCTAGACGTCGTTCCTACGAGCAGTACTTC
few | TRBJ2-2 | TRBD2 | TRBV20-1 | CSAVRGRNTGELFF | TGCAGTGCTGTCCGCGGGAGGAACACCGGGGAGCTGTTTTTT
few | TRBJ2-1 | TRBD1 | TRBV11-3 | CASSSTGQGVEQFF | TGTGCCAGCAGCTCCACGGGACAGGGGGTTGAGCAGTTCTTC
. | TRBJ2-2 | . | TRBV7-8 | CASSLRRMGTGELFF | TGTGCCAGCAGCTTACGGAGAATGGGCACCGGGGAGCTGTTTTTT
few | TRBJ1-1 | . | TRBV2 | CASSETQGRGEAFF | TGTGCCAGCAGTGAAACTCAGGGCAGGGGTGAAGCTTTCTTT